Below are 27 T cell receptor beta chains sequenced from a single sample in a study of cytomegalovirus exposure and HLA in healthy donors. The PCR was carried out with 60 Vbeta primers and 13 Jbeta primers. The data were produced by immunoSEQ multiplex PCR, yet TCRdb's version contains in-frame clones alone and is incomplete. In total, the table holds roughly 90,000 clones. Sequencing was carried out using PBMCs. These receptors were obtained from a man aged 50-59 years in good health and CMV-seropositive.

V is TRBV6-1 and J is TRBJ1-1, with 7 positions matching TRBD1. The germline V gene has CDR1 MNHNS and CDR2 SASEGT. The V gene end was trimmed by 0 bases and the J gene end by 6 bases; junction bases not matched to a gene: 16. This CDR3 spans 18 amino acids. This chain's CDR3 is CASSEAGLIRQGDAEAFF. As DNA, the CDR3 is TGTGCCAGCAGTGAAGCCGGCCTCATAAGGCAGGGGGACGCTGAAGCTTTCTTT.

This rearrangement joins TRBV6-5 to TRBJ2-3, with D possibly matching TRBD2 (6 bases). This CDR3 comprises 15 residues. V lost 8 bases and J lost 8, with 23 bases in between. Germline CDR1 is MNHEY and CDR2 is SVGAGI. The CDR3 nucleotides read TGTGCCAGCCGCGTCGAAGACGGGAGCCGGGTTACGCAGTATTTT. Translating it yields CASRVEDGSRVTQYF.

The V gene is TRBV9, the J gene TRBJ1-2; D possibly corresponds to TRBD1 (5 bases). Germline V gene lookup returns CDR1 SGDLS and CDR2 YYNGEE. The CDR3 runs 13 residues. V shed 3 bases and J shed 8 bases, with 14 bases lying between them. The CDR3 bases are TGTGCCAGCAGCGGTCCCAGGGAGGAAGGCTACACCTTC. It specifies CASSGPREEGYTF.

The chain couples TRBV5-4 to TRBJ1-2; 9 bases are a match to TRBD1. CDR1 and CDR2 from the germline V gene are SGHNT and YYREEE (reference sequence). V lost 5 bases, J lost 4 bases, and 9 bases stayed unmatched. The CDR3 is 15 amino acids. The CDR3 DNA sequence: TGTGCCAGCAGTTCTGGACAGGGGCACCTCTATGGCTACACCTTC. Protein sequence: CASSSGQGHLYGYTF.

The chain has TRBV9 and TRBJ2-2, with D perhaps matching TRBD2 (7 bases). The CDR3 length is 14 residues. Trimming took off 4 bases at V and 5 bases at J, with 12 bases between the two ends. In germline, CDR1 is SGDLS, CDR2 YYNGEE. In DNA, the CDR3 is TGTGCCAGCAGCCCGAGGGGGGGAACCGGGGAGCTGTTTTTT. It is translated as CASSPRGGTGELFF.

Comments on this clone: This specimen includes other DNA sequences encoding the same CDR3. The chain uses TRBV11-3 and TRBJ2-7; tentatively, D is TRBD2 (5 bases). The CDR3 consists of 15 residues. Germline CDR1 is SGHNT and CDR2 is YENEEA. CDR3 sequence reads: CASSLGGSRSYEQYV. In DNA, the CDR3 is TGTGCCAGCAGCTTAGGCGGGTCGCGGAGCTACGAGCAGTACGTT.

The chain has TRBV9 and TRBJ2-1; D perhaps matches TRBD2 (6 bases). Trimming removed 1 base from V and 9 bases from J, with 11 bases in between. The germline V gene has CDR1 SGDLS and CDR2 YYNGEE. This CDR3 has 13 residues. CDR3 protein: CASSVLGGSEQFF. The DNA of the CDR3 is TGTGCCAGCAGCGTATTGGGGGGAAGTGAGCAGTTCTTC.

V and J are TRBV4-3 and TRBJ2-3; D unresolved. The ends were cut back, 6 bases at V and 5 bases at J, with 15 bases in the middle. The CDR3 runs 14 residues. Germline CDR1 LGHNA, CDR2 YSLEER. CDR3 protein: CASSPGFLGDTQYF. The DNA for the CDR3 is TGCGCCAGCAGTCCCGGGTTCCTGGGAGATACGCAGTATTTT.

This chain uses TRBV6-1 with TRBJ2-7; D gene ambiguous. V was clipped by 0 bases and J by 4 bases, with 7 bases between them. The V gene's germline CDR1 is MNHNS and CDR2 SASEGT. This CDR3 spans 13 amino acids. CDR3: CASSEASYYEQYF. The CDR3 coding sequence is TGTGCCAGCAGTGAAGCGTCCTATTACGAGCAGTACTTC.

The chain recombines TRBV6-6 with TRBJ1-5, with D tentatively TRBD1 (5 bases). Germline V CDR1 and CDR2: MNHNY, SVGAGI (reference sequence). Trimming left V 0 bases short and J 3 bases short, with 9 bases between. This CDR3 has 15 amino acids. The CDR3 DNA reads as TGTGCCAGCAGTTACTCGGCCAGGGACAATCAGCCCCAGCATTTT. Protein product: CASSYSARDNQPQHF.

The chain joins TRBV6-1 to TRBJ1-1; D ambiguous. Germline V CDR1 and CDR2: MNHNS, SASEGT. V lost 4 bases, J lost 1 base, and 10 bases lay in between. The CDR3 has 14 amino acids. The CDR3 coding sequence is TGTGCCAGCAGTGCCCAGGTCCGGAACACTGAAGCTTTCTTT. This encodes CASSAQVRNTEAFF.

The V and J genes are TRBV30 and TRBJ1-1; 9 nucleotides line up with TRBD1. CDR3 length: 13 amino acids. Germline-derived CDR1 and CDR2 are GTSNPN and SVGIG (reference sequence). The V segment lost 4 bases and the J segment 7 bases; nucleotides outside the gene matches: 7. In DNA, the CDR3 is TGTGCCTGGACCATGGGACAGGGAGTTGAAGCTTTCTTT. Translation: CAWTMGQGVEAFF.

This sequence joins TRBV27 and TRBJ2-1, with TRBD2 matching 8 bases. CDR1 is MNHEY, CDR2 SMNVEV, per germline (reference sequence). The CDR3 covers 14 residues. V lost 7 bases, J lost 4 bases, and 6 bases stayed unmatched. The CDR3: CASTVAGPYNEQFF. Here the CDR3 DNA reads TGTGCCAGCACCGTAGCGGGACCGTACAATGAGCAGTTCTTC.

V and J are TRBV5-4 and TRBJ1-1; no clear D gene. Trimming pared 0 bases from V and 4 bases from J, leaving 10 bases between. Germline CDR1 and CDR2: SGHNT and YYREEE (reference sequence). The CDR3 spans 14 residues. CDR3 in amino acids: CASSLERSGTEAFF. As DNA, the CDR3 is TGTGCCAGCAGCTTGGAACGATCGGGCACTGAAGCTTTCTTT.

V usage is TRBV6-6 and J usage is TRBJ1-2; 7 nucleotides line up with TRBD1. Germline assignment: CDR1 MNHNY and CDR2 SVGAGI (reference sequence). V gave up 3 bases and J gave up 3 bases; unmatched junction bases: 4. The CDR3 extends over 14 amino acids. The CDR3 sequence is CASSYRGQDYGYTF. Here the CDR3 DNA reads TGTGCCAGCAGTTATAGGGGGCAAGACTATGGCTACACCTTC.

V is TRBV7-2 and J is TRBJ1-2; 10 positions agree with TRBD1. Germline CDR1 is SGHTA and CDR2 is FQGNSA. The J segment lost 4 bases and the V segment lost 5 bases, leaving 7 bases of the junction unmatched. The CDR3 is 15 amino acids. DNA for the CDR3: TGTGCCAGCAGCCCGGGGACAGGGGTGGGCTATGGCTACACCTTC. This gives the protein CASSPGTGVGYGYTF.

About this clone: At one end the junction does not follow the germline gene, possibly because of a read error. The V call is TRBV7-7, the J call TRBJ2-1; D perhaps matches TRBD2 (6 bases). CDR3 length equals 15 residues. Per the germline V gene, CDR1 is SSHAT and CDR2 is FNYEAQ (reference sequence). The chain's CDR3 is CASSLGSGSYNEQFF. The CDR3 nucleotides read TGTGCTAGCAGCTTAGGTAGCGGTTCCTACAATGAGCAGTTCTTC. Looking up the rest from reference TRBV7-7 and TRBJ2-1 gives the full variable domain: GAGVSQSPRYKVTKRGQDVTLRCDPISSHATLYWYQQALGQGPEFLTYFNYEAQPDKSGLPSDRFSAERPEGSISTLTIQRTEQRDSAMYRCASSLGSGSYNEQFFGPGTRLTVL.

The chain combines TRBV5-1 with TRBJ1-1; 10 nucleotides agree with TRBD1. V shed 0 bases and J 6 bases; nucleotides not matched to a gene: 2. The CDR3 consists of 14 residues. The germline gives CDR1 SGHRS, CDR2 YFSETQ. Here the CDR3 DNA reads TGCGCCAGCAGCTTGGCCGGGACAGGGGCTGAAGCTTTCTTT. Its translation: CASSLAGTGAEAFF. Drawing the rest from reference TRBV5-1 and TRBJ1-1, the complete variable domain is KAGVTQTPRYLIKTRGQQVTLSCSPISGHRSVSWYQQTPGQGLQFLFEYFSETQRNKGNFPGRFSGRQFSNSRSEMNVSTLELGDSALYLCASSLAGTGAEAFFGQGTRLTVV.

The V call is TRBV19, the J call TRBJ2-3, with D tentatively TRBD1 (6 bases). The CDR3 has 15 amino acids. Between the trimmed V and J ends, which lost 8 bases and 4 bases, there was a span of 19 bases. Germline lookup yields CDR1 LNHDA and CDR2 SQIVND (reference sequence). The DNA for the CDR3 is TGTGCCAGTTCCCCCCGGACAGCCCCTCCAGATACGCAGTATTTT. Encoded protein: CASSPRTAPPDTQYF.

The rearrangement links TRBV11-2 to TRBJ1-1; TRBD1 matches 9 bases. V was clipped by 3 bases and J by 6 bases; unmatched bases: 8. This CDR3 is built from 15 residues. Germline V gene lookup returns CDR1 SGHAT and CDR2 FQNNGV. This chain's CDR3 is CASSLVGQGGAEAFF. CDR3 DNA sequence: TGTGCCAGCAGCTTGGTGGGACAGGGAGGCGCTGAAGCTTTCTTT.

This chain joins TRBV7-9 and TRBJ1-1, with D possibly TRBD1 on 6 matching bases. V was trimmed by 2 bases and J by 0 bases, leaving 10 bases between them. CDR1 SEHNR and CDR2 FQNEAQ come from the germline V gene (reference sequence). CDR3 length: 15 residues. In DNA form, the CDR3 reads TGTGCCAGCAGCTTACCGACAGGCGTGAACACTGAAGCTTTCTTT. Protein: CASSLPTGVNTEAFF. The variable domain in full, with the rest retrieved from reference TRBV7-9 and TRBJ1-1, is DTGVSQNPRHKITKRGQNVTFRCDPISEHNRLYWYRQTLGQGPEFLTYFQNEAQLEKSRLLSDRFSAERPKGSFSTLEIQRTEQGDSAMYLCASSLPTGVNTEAFFGQGTRLTVV.

The chain combines TRBV6-5 with TRBJ2-3; D call uncertain. V was pared by 0 bases and J by 4 bases, with 11 bases between. Germline CDR1 MNHEY, CDR2 SVGAGI. This CDR3 region has 15 residues. The CDR3 bases are TGTGCCAGCAGTTACTCTGGCACCAGGTCAGATACGCAGTATTTT. It yields the protein CASSYSGTRSDTQYF.

The chain links TRBV19 to TRBJ2-1; 8 positions agree with TRBD2. With V trimmed by 1 base and J by 6 bases, 8 bases remained unmatched. The CDR3 spans 16 residues. Germline V lookup: CDR1 LNHDA, CDR2 SQIVND (reference sequence). CDR3 bases: TGTGCCAGTAGTATAGGATATAGCGGGGCCTTCAATGAGCAGTTCTTC. Its translation is CASSIGYSGAFNEQFF.

V gene TRBV18 combines with J gene TRBJ2-5; D possibly corresponds to TRBD1 (6 bases). Germline lookup yields CDR1 KGHSH and CDR2 LQKENI. This CDR3 comprises 13 residues. V was clipped by 6 bases and J by 7 bases, with 15 bases between them. The CDR3 reads CASSRDKSLTQYF. The DNA for the CDR3 is TGTGCCAGCTCCCGGGACAAGTCATTGACCCAGTACTTC.

The chain is built from TRBV29-1 and TRBJ1-2; D not resolved. Germline-derived CDR1 and CDR2 are SQVTM and ANQGSEA. With 0 bases removed from V and 4 bases from J, the gap between germline ends came to 15 bases. CDR3 length equals 15 residues. The CDR3 DNA reads as TGCAGCGTTGAAGATCTGAGGCATAGCCTCTATGGCTACACCTTC. Translation gives CSVEDLRHSLYGYTF.

The genes are TRBV29-1 and TRBJ1-1; no clear D. This CDR3 is built from 13 residues. V lost 2 bases to trimming and J lost 1 base, with 8 bases between them. Germline V CDR1 and CDR2: SQVTM, ANQGSEA. CDR3 nucleotides: TGCAGCGTTGAACGGGATAGGAACACTGAAGCTTTCTTT. Its translation is CSVERDRNTEAFF.

This chain links TRBV9 with TRBJ1-1; TRBD1 matches at 8 bases. The V gene's germline CDR1 is SGDLS and CDR2 YYNGEE. The CDR3 is made up of 14 amino acids. Germline trimming cut 1 base from V and 4 bases from J; bases unmatched to any gene: 3. The CDR3, as DNA: TGTGCCAGCAGCGTACAGGGGGCCGGCACTGAAGCTTTCTTT. As protein: CASSVQGAGTEAFF. Using reference TRBV9 and TRBJ1-1 for the parts outside the CDR3, the full variable domain is DSGVTQTPKHLITATGQRVTLRCSPRSGDLSVYWYQQSLDQGLQFLIQYYNGEERAKGNILERFSAQQFPDLHSELNLSSLELGDSALYFCASSVQGAGTEAFFGQGTRLTVV.